This T cell receptor beta chain was found in a study of blood T cell repertoires in COVID-19. At the level of the study: Sources were T cells, B-cell-depleted T cells, or PBMCs; the material itself was cDNA or gDNA.

As originally analysed: Estimated nucleated cell counts came from reference gene primer amplification. Sequencing used immunoSEQ multiplex PCR; TCRdb keeps in-frame clones, though not all of them. V, J and clone size derive from that table, while D and trimming were established from the DNA sequence. The table shows about 260,000 clones, with about four fifths occurring only once. In germline, CDR1 is MDHEN, CDR2 SYDVKM. The length of the CDR3 is 14 residues. Deletions cut 10 bases from V and 5 bases from J, with 20 bases between. The chain employs TRBV28 and TRBJ1-1; D is possibly TRBD1 (6 bases). The TCR was taken from a woman between 50 and 59 years old who had recovered from COVID-19. Sequenced sample: peripheral blood. CDR3 bases: TGTGCCATCTTATCCCCAGGGGTAAAAACTGAAGCTTTCTTT. Translated: CAILSPGVKTEAFF.